The present entry profiles one T cell receptor (beta chain) with its context. Its specificity is not known. This sample stems from a study of Graves' ophthalmopathy and Graves' hyperthyroidism. The authors amplified TCR beta CDR3 regions from RNA transcripts. An opening RT-PCR round employed HTBI primers and preceded a second-round multiplex PCR. TCRdb passed the multiplex PCR reads through MiXCR, listing each CDR3 protein once. The data contain around 670,000 distinct CDR3 sequences, roughly two fifths of them singletons. The germline V gene has CDR1 SQVTM and CDR2 ANQGSEA. Trimming removed 4 bases at V and 0 bases at J, with 10 bases between. This CDR3 has 13 residues. Study-wide results and limits: Most clonotypes expanded in thyroid above 0.001 frequency were present in blood too.

The study enrolled ophthalmopathy donors with moderate-to-severe activity, CAS ≥3, NOSPECS ≥4 and duration under 3 months. Other autoimmune diseases, uncontrolled infections, pregnancy and lactation each led to patient exclusion. Reliance was placed on clinical symptoms, serum thyroxine, TRAb, thyroid ultrasound and orbital computed tomography for diagnosis. The genes are TRBV29-1 and TRBJ2-7; TRBD1 might be the D (7 bases). Sequences were obtained from peripheral blood. The receptor comes from an adult man with Graves' ophthalmopathy. Written as DNA, the CDR3 is TGCAGCGTTGTGCGGGACAGCTCCTACGAGCAGTACTTC. Protein sequence: CSVVRDSSYEQYF.